The 3 T cell receptor beta chains reported below all come from one sample, sequenced in a study of Graves' ophthalmopathy and Graves' hyperthyroidism. Amplifying from RNA transcripts, the study obtained TCR beta CDR3 regions. Amplification began with first-round RT-PCR using HTBI primers, then second-round multiplex PCR was performed. TCRdb recomputed calls from the multiplex PCR reads with MiXCR, one row per CDR3 protein. Seen here are 600,000 to 650,000 distinct CDR3 sequences, over 20% observed once, and the top ten hold approximately 7.7%. The specimen sequenced was peripheral blood. The receptors here all came from a woman aged 18-35 years with stable Graves' hyperthyroidism. Some clones in this sample may be carry-over from other donors' samples.

A few counts support this clonotype. V and J are TRBV27 and TRBJ2-1; 7 nucleotides line up with TRBD2. The CDR3 covers 16 residues. Germline V gene lookup returns CDR1 MNHEY and CDR2 SMNVEV (reference sequence). J gave up 1 base and V 3 bases, and 6 bases lay outside the gene matches. The CDR3, as DNA: TGTGCCAGCAGTTTTGGCGGGAGCAAATCCTACAATGAGCAGTTCTTC. This translates into CASSFGGSKSYNEQFF.

This clonotype was found a few times. V and J are TRBV4-1 and TRBJ2-7; D might be TRBD2 (6 bases). The germline V and J ends were trimmed by 0 bases and 2 bases, with 26 bases remaining between them. Germline V gene lookup returns CDR1 MGHRA and CDR2 YSYEKL. The CDR3 covers 20 residues. CDR3 sequence (DNA): TGCGCCAGCAGCCAAGAGCGGGTAACAGCCGTGTGGGGGGAAACCTACGAGCAGTACTTC. Residues: CASSQERVTAVWGETYEQYF.

There are many counts of this clonotype. The chain has TRBV30 and TRBJ2-5, with D possibly TRBD2 on 5 matching bases. CDR3 length: 14 residues. V was cut by 0 bases and J by 6 bases, with 14 bases left in between. Germline loops: CDR1 GTSNPN, CDR2 SVGIG (reference sequence). The CDR3 loop is CAWSVGGGSQTQYF. CDR3 in DNA: TGTGCCTGGAGTGTAGGAGGTGGGAGTCAGACCCAGTACTTC. The full variable domain, its missing parts supplied by reference TRBV30 and TRBJ2-5, is SQTIHQWPATLVQPVGSPLSLECTVEGTSNPNLYWYRQAAGRGLQLLFYSVGIGQISSEVPQNLSASRPQDRQFILSSKKLLLSDSGFYLCAWSVGGGSQTQYFGPGTRLLVL.